The 16 T cell receptor beta chains given below trace back to one sample, sequenced in a study of blood T cell repertoires in COVID-19. Repertoires were generated with immunoSEQ multiplex PCR, while TCRdb's copy carries only in-frame clones and drops some. Among roughly 63,000 clones listed, more than 70% were seen once. The sample comprised peripheral blood. These receptors were obtained from a woman in her forties or fifties with active or convalescent COVID-19.

The genes are TRBV10-3 and TRBJ1-2, with 10 nucleotides matching TRBD1. Germline CDR1 ENHRY, CDR2 SYGVKD. The CDR3 is made up of 14 amino acids. The trim removed 7 bases at V and 6 bases at J, leaving 8 bases unmatched. DNA of the CDR3: TGTGCCATCACCGAGGACAGGGGGTCGAATGGCTACACCTTC. Protein: CAITEDRGSNGYTF.

This clone was detected once. V usage is TRBV18 and J usage is TRBJ1-4; TRBD1 is a possible D gene (6 bases). The germline gives CDR1 KGHSH, CDR2 LQKENI. The CDR3 loop spans 17 amino acids. V was cut by 4 bases and J by 0 bases, with 15 bases left in between. In DNA form, the CDR3 reads TGTGCCAGCTCACTATTTTGGGACACAACAACTAATGAAAAACTGTTTTTT. Translating gives CASSLFWDTTTNEKLFF.

This chain uses TRBV28 with TRBJ1-1; the D is unclear. Germline CDR1 MDHEN, CDR2 SYDVKM. The V and J ends lost 6 bases and 0 bases respectively, with 11 bases between them. CDR3 length equals 14 residues. CDR3 amino acids: CASSRAGLNTEAFF. CDR3 DNA sequence: TGTGCCAGCAGCCGTGCCGGGTTGAACACTGAAGCTTTCTTT. Using reference TRBV28 and TRBJ1-1 for the parts outside the CDR3, the full variable domain is DVKVTQSSRYLVKRTGEKVFLECVQDMDHENMFWYRQDPGLGLRLIYFSYDVKMKEKGDIPEGYSVSREKKERFSLILESASTNQTSMYLCASSRAGLNTEAFFGQGTRLTVV.

CDR3 sequence reads: CASSVEGQTLGTLITSYNEQFF. CDR3 DNA sequence: TGTGCCAGCAGCGTTGAGGGACAGACCTTAGGGACGCTAATTACCTCCTACAATGAGCAGTTCTTC. V is TRBV28 and J is TRBJ2-1; TRBD1 matches 7 bases. This CDR3 has 22 amino acids. CDR1 and CDR2 (germline): MDHEN, SYDVKM. J lost 0 bases, V lost 6 bases, and 26 bases had no gene match.

The gene calls are TRBV10-3 and TRBJ1-5, with TRBD1 identical over 12 bases. Trimming at V came to 4 bases and at J to 7 bases, leaving 5 bases not matched to a gene. This CDR3 is built from 15 residues. Germline CDR1 is ENHRY and CDR2 is SYGVKD. The CDR3 here is CAISGGTGGGQPQHF. The CDR3 region has the DNA TGTGCCATCAGTGGCGGGACAGGGGGCGGACAGCCCCAGCATTTT.

This clone has a handful of counts. The chain combines TRBV7-8 with TRBJ1-2; D is possibly TRBD1 (5 bases). The ends were cut back, 1 base at V and 0 bases at J, with 18 bases in the middle. Germline V CDR1 and CDR2: SGHVS, FQNEAQ. The CDR3 totals 18 residues. The CDR3 DNA follows: TGTGCCAGCAGCTTAGACTGGAGGGGTTCCAGAACTAACTATGGCTACACCTTC. As protein: CASSLDWRGSRTNYGYTF.

The chain uses TRBV12-3 or TRBV12-4 and TRBJ1-2; D is unresolved. Trimming took 1 base from V and 8 from J, leaving 8 bases between them. CDR3 length: 12 residues. CDR3: CASSLEGSGYTF. CDR3 nucleotides: TGTGCCAGCAGTTTAGAAGGGAGCGGCTACACCTTC.

This clone was seen only once. The chain joins TRBV7-6 to TRBJ1-5, with TRBD1 as a possible D gene (6 bases). The germline gives CDR1 SGHVS, CDR2 FNYEAQ. The CDR3 spans 15 residues. With 5 bases removed from V and 0 bases from J, the gap between germline ends came to 11 bases. This CDR3 reads CASSHTGYSNQPQHF. CDR3 coding DNA: TGTGCCAGCAGCCACACAGGGTATAGCAATCAGCCCCAGCATTTT.

The chain is built from TRBV9 and TRBJ1-2; no definite D call. Looked up from germline, CDR1 is SGDLS and CDR2 is YYNGEE. The CDR3 extends over 18 amino acids. Between the trimmed V and J ends, which lost 0 bases and 6 bases, there was a span of 24 bases. CDR3 sequence reads: CASSVATGKGTIANGYTF. Written as DNA, the CDR3 is TGTGCCAGCAGCGTAGCTACCGGTAAGGGAACGATAGCGAATGGCTACACCTTC.

The chain uses TRBV6-5 and TRBJ2-7, with D possibly matching TRBD1 (6 bases). CDR1 is MNHEY and CDR2 is SVGAGI in the germline V gene. The length of the CDR3 is 14 residues. The V end was cut by 2 bases, the J end by 4 bases, with 12 bases between. CDR3 bases: TGTGCCAGCAGTTACGAAGCAGGGGTGTACGAGCAGTACTTC. It translates to CASSYEAGVYEQYF.

The rearrangement joins TRBV5-6 to TRBJ2-3, with 8 nucleotides matching TRBD2. CDR3 length: 15 residues. V lost 2 bases and J lost 5; bases outside the gene matches: 7. Germline CDR1 SGHDT, CDR2 YYEEEE. The CDR3 here is CASSLGLAGGDTQYF. Written as DNA, the CDR3 is TGTGCCAGCAGCTTAGGACTAGCCGGGGGAGATACGCAGTATTTT.

In DNA form, the CDR3 reads TGTGCCAGCAGCCAAGAATCCCAGATGCCCAACACTGAAGCTTTCTTT. This sequence encodes CASSQESQMPNTEAFF. This rearrangement joins TRBV14 to TRBJ1-1; D gene uncertain. Germline CDR1 is SGHDN and CDR2 is FVKESK. This CDR3 contains 16 residues. Trimming took off 0 bases at V and 2 bases at J, with 13 bases between the two ends.

The chain recombines TRBV18 with TRBJ2-1; 8 bases are shared with TRBD2. The CDR3 runs to 16 residues. Germline V gene sequence: CDR1 KGHSH, CDR2 LQKENI. With V trimmed by 2 bases and J by 6 bases, 9 bases remained unmatched. For the CDR3, the DNA is TGTGCCAGCTCACCAGATTCTAGCGGGCAATTCAATGAGCAGTTCTTC. Amino acid sequence: CASSPDSSGQFNEQFF. The entire variable domain, with the rest obtained from reference TRBV18 and TRBJ2-1, is as follows: NAGVMQNPRHLVRRRGQEARLRCSPMKGHSHVYWYRQLPEEGLKFMVYLQKENIIDESGMPKERFSAEFPKEGPSILRIQQVVRGDSAAYFCASSPDSSGQFNEQFFGPGTRLTVL.

This clone came up once. The V call is TRBV18, the J call TRBJ2-1; weak D call: TRBD2 (5 bases). Germline assignment: CDR1 KGHSH and CDR2 LQKENI. V was pared by 6 bases and J by 7 bases, with 13 bases between. The CDR3 totals 13 residues. The CDR3 DNA reads as TGTGCCAGCTCCCCCCTACGGACTAATGAGCAGTTCTTC. Protein: CASSPLRTNEQFF.

The chain recombines TRBV19 with TRBJ1-4, with a possible D match to TRBD1 (6 bases). This CDR3 has 13 amino acids. Germline V lookup: CDR1 LNHDA, CDR2 SQIVND (reference sequence). V shed 8 bases and J shed 0 bases, with 7 bases lying between them. CDR3 nucleotide sequence: TGTGCCAGTCGGACAGCAACTAATGAAAAACTGTTTTTT. Protein product: CASRTATNEKLFF.

The genes are TRBV14 and TRBJ2-3; D unresolved. Germline V gene sequence: CDR1 SGHDN, CDR2 FVKESK. The length of the CDR3 is 15 residues. With 4 bases removed from V and 2 bases from J, the gap between germline ends came to 13 bases. CDR3 in amino acids: CASSPRIPITDTQYF. The CDR3 nucleotides are TGTGCCAGCAGCCCTAGAATCCCTATCACAGATACGCAGTATTTT.